This T cell receptor (beta chain) was identified during a study of cytomegalovirus exposure and HLA in healthy donors. Broader study findings: TCR beta V- and J-gene trimming was later associated with a missense DCLRE1C variant. Links to common viral pathogens appeared, in a later analysis, for several of the most significant clusters.

PCR primers comprised 60 Vbeta and 13 Jbeta primers. Data came from immunoSEQ multiplex PCR; TCRdb stores just in-frame clones and leaves some out. The sample consists of over 150,000 clones, 60% to 80% of them appearing once. In regard to this clone: Antigen specificity is unknown.

The TCR sequence derives from a man in his sixties in good health and CMV-seronegative. Sequencing was done on a sample of PBMCs.

The CDR3 DNA sequence: TGTGCCAGCAGCCGAGAGTCCTACGAGCAGTACTTC. Protein: CASSRESYEQYF. The J gene is TRBJ2-7, the V gene TRBV7-9; D ambiguous. The germline V gene encodes CDR1 SEHNR and CDR2 FQNEAQ (reference sequence). This CDR3 is 12 amino acids long. Trimming left V 5 bases short and J 1 base short, with 6 bases between. The whole variable domain, remainder taken from reference TRBV7-9 and TRBJ2-7, is DTGVSQNPRHKITKRGQNVTFRCDPISEHNRLYWYRQTLGQGPEFLTYFQNEAQLEKSRLLSDRFSAERPKGSFSTLEIQRTEQGDSAMYLCASSRESYEQYFGPGTRLTVT.